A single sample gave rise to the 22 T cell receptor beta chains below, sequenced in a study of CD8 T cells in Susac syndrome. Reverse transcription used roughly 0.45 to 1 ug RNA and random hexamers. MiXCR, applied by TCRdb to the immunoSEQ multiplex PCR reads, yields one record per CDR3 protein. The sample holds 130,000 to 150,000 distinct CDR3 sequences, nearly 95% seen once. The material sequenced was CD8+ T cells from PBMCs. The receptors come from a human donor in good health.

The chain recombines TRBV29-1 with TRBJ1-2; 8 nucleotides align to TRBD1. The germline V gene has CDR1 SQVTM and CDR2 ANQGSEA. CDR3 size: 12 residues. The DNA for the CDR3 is TGCAGTTTTTTCCTACAGGGGGGAGGCTACACCTTC. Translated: CSFFLQGGGYTF.

CDR3 sequence reads: CASSQDGRAGDGQFF. As DNA, the CDR3 is TGCGCCAGCAGCCAAGATGGGAGAGCGGGAGATGGGCAGTTCTTC. The chain recombines TRBV4-3 with TRBJ2-1; 8 bases line up with TRBD2. J gave up 12 bases and V 0 bases, and 10 bases lay outside the gene matches. Germline CDR1 reads LGHNA; CDR2 reads YSLEER. CDR3 size: 15 residues.

This CDR3 reads CASSFSSGGSNQPQHF. The CDR3 coding sequence is TGTGCCAGCAGCTTTAGCTCGGGGGGATCGAATCAGCCCCAGCATTTT. The gene calls are TRBV7-9 and TRBJ1-5; TRBD1 is a possible D gene (5 bases). This CDR3 spans 16 amino acids. Between the trimmed V and J ends, which lost 3 bases and 4 bases, there was a span of 16 bases. Germline V lookup: CDR1 SEHNR, CDR2 FQNEAQ (reference sequence). Filled out from reference TRBV7-9 and TRBJ1-5, the complete variable domain reads DTGVSQNPRHKITKRGQNVTFRCDPISEHNRLYWYRQTLGQGPEFLTYFQNEAQLEKSRLLSDRFSAERPKGSFSTLEIQRTEQGDSAMYLCASSFSSGGSNQPQHFGDGTRLSIL.

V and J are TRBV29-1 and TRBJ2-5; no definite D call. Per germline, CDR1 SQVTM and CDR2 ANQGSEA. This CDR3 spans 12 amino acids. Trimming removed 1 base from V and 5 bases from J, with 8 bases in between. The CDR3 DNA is TGCAGCGTTGAAGGGGGTGAGGAGACCCAGTACTTC. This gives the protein CSVEGGEETQYF.

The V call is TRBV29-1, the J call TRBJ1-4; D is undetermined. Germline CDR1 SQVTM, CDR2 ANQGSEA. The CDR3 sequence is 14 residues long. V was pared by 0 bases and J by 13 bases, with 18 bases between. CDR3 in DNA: TGCAGCGTTGAAGATCTGAACGTCCTTGAAGGACTGTTTTTT. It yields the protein CSVEDLNVLEGLFF.

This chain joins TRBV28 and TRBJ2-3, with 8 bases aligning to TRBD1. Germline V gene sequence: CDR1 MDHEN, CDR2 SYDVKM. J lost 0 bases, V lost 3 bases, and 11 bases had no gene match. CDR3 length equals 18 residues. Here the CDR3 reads CASSFFPTRDRSTDTQYF. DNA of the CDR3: TGTGCCAGCAGTTTCTTTCCTACCCGGGACAGGAGCACAGATACGCAGTATTTT.

CDR3 region: CASSSAAARLNEQFF. In DNA, the CDR3 is TGTGCCAGCAGTTCGGCTGCCGCAAGACTCAATGAGCAGTTCTTC. V usage is TRBV27 and J usage is TRBJ2-1, with D unclear. Trimming pared 4 bases from V and 6 bases from J, leaving 16 bases between. CDR3 length equals 15 residues. CDR1 is MNHEY and CDR2 is SMNVEV in the germline V gene (reference sequence).

The CDR3 nucleotides read TGTGCCAGCAGTTACGGGACAGGGGATGGCTACACCTTC. Protein sequence: CASSYGTGDGYTF. The chain has TRBV27 and TRBJ1-2; 10 nucleotides match TRBD1. This CDR3 spans 13 amino acids. Looked up from germline, CDR1 is MNHEY and CDR2 is SMNVEV (reference sequence). Losses at the gene ends were 4 bases for V and 6 bases for J; bases not matched to a gene: 2.

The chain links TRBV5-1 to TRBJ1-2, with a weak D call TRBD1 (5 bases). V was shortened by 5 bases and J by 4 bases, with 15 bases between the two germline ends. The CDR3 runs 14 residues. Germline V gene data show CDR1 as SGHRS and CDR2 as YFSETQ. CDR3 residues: CASSWDQAAYGYTF. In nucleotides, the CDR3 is TGCGCCAGCAGTTGGGACCAAGCCGCCTATGGCTACACCTTC.

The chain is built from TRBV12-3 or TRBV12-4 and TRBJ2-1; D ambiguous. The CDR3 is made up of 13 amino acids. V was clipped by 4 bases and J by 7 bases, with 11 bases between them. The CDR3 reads CASSYRLVNEQFF. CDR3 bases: TGTGCCAGCAGTTACCGACTGGTAAATGAGCAGTTCTTC.

The CDR3 bases are TGCGCCAGCAACCCTCGGACTCACAATCAGCCCCAGCATTTT. It encodes CASNPRTHNQPQHF. The chain links TRBV23-1 to TRBJ1-5, with D unclear. Being an ORF, TRBV23-1 has a function that is uncertain. V was cut by 7 bases and J by 3 bases, with 13 bases left in between. The CDR3 spans 14 residues.

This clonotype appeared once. The CDR3 loop is CSAEGGTQYF. In DNA form, the CDR3 reads TGCAGCGCCGAGGGGGGGACCCAGTACTTC. The chain couples TRBV29-1 to TRBJ2-5; the D gene could be TRBD1 or TRBD2 (6 bases each). The CDR3 loop spans 10 amino acids. CDR1 SQVTM and CDR2 ANQGSEA come from the germline V gene. V lost 7 bases, J lost 7 bases, and 10 bases lay in between. Together with reference TRBV29-1 and TRBJ2-5, the CDR3 gives the full variable domain: SAVISQKPSRDICQRGTSLTIQCQVDSQVTMMFWYRQQPGQSLTLIATANQGSEATYESGFVIDKFPISRPNLTFSTLTVSNMSPEDSSIYLCSAEGGTQYFGPGTRLLVL.

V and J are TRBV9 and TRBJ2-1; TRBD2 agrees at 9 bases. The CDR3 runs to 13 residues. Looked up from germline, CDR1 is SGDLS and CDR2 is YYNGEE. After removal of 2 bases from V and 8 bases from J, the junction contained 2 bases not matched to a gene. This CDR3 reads CASSVTSGDEQFF. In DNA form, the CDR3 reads TGTGCCAGCAGCGTGACTAGCGGCGATGAGCAGTTCTTC.

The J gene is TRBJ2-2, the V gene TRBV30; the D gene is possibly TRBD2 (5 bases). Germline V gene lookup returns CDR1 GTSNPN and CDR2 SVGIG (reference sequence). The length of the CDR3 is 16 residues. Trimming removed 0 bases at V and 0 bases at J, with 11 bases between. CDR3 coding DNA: TGTGCCTGGAGTGTACGAGGGAACGCGAACACCGGGGAGCTGTTTTTT. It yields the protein CAWSVRGNANTGELFF.

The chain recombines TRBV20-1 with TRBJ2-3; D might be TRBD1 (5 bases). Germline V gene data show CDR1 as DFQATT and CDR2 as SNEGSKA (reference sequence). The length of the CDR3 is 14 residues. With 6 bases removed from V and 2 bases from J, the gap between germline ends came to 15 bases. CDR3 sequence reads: CSARWTLYTDTQYF. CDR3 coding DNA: TGCAGTGCCCGGTGGACACTCTACACAGATACGCAGTATTTT.

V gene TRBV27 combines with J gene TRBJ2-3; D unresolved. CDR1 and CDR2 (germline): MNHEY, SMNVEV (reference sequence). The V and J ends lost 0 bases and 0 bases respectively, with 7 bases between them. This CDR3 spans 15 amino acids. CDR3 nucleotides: TGTGCCAGCAGTTTATCGGCCGGTAGCACAGATACGCAGTATTTT. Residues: CASSLSAGSTDTQYF.

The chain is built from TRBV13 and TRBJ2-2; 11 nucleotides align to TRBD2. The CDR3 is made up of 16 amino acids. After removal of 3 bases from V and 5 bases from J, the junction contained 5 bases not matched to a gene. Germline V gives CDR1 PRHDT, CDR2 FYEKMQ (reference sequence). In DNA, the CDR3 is TGTGCCAGCAGCTTCCCGACTAGCGGGGCAACCGGGGAGCTGTTTTTT. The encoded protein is CASSFPTSGATGELFF.

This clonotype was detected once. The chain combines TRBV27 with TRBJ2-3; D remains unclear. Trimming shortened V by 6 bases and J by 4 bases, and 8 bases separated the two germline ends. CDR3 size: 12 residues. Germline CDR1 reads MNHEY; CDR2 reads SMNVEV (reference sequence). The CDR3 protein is CASSPQADTQYF. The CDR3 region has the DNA TGTGCCAGCAGCCCGCAAGCAGATACGCAGTATTTT.

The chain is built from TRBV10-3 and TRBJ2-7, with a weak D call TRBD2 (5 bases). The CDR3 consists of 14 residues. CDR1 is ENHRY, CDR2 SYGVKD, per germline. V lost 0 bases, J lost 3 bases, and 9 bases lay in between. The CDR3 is CAISESKGDYEQYF. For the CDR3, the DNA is TGTGCCATCAGTGAGTCTAAGGGAGACTACGAGCAGTACTTC.

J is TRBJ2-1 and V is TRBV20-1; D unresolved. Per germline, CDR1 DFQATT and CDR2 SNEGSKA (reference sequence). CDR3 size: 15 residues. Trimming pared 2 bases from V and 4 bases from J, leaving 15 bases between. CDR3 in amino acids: CSARRINRQYNEQFF. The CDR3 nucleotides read TGCAGTGCTAGACGGATCAACCGTCAATACAATGAGCAGTTCTTC.

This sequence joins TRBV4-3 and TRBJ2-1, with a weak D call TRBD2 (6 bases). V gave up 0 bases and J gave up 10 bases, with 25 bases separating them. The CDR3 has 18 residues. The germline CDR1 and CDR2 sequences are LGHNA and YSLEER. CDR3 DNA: TGCGCCAGCAGCCAAGATCTTTCCACGGGACTGTTGATCAAGGAGCAGTTCTTC. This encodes CASSQDLSTGLLIKEQFF.

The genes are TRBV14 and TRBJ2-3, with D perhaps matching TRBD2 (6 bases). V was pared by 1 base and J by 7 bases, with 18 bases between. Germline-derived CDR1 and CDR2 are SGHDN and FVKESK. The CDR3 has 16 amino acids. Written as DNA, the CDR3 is TGTGCCAGCAGCCAAGTGGGGACTGATGCCCCTTATACGCAGTATTTT. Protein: CASSQVGTDAPYTQYF.